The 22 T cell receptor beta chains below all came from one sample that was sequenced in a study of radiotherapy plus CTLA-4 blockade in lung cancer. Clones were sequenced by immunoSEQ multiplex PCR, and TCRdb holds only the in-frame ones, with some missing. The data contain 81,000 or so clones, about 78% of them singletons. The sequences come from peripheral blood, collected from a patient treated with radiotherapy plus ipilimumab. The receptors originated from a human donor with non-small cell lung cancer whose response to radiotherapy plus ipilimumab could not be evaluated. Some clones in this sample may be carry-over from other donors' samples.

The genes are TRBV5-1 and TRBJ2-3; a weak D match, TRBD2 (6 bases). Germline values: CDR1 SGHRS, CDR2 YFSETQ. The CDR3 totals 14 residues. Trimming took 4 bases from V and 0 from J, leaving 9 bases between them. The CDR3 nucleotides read TGCGCCAGCAGCGCGGAGGGGAGCACAGATACGCAGTATTTT. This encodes CASSAEGSTDTQYF.

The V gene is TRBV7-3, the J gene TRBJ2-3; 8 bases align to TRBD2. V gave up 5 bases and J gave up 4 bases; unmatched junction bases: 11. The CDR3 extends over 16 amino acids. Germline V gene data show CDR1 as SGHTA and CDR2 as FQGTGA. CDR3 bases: TGTGCCAGCAGCCCCGGGGTCGGGGGGGCCGCAGATACGCAGTATTTT. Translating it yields CASSPGVGGAADTQYF.

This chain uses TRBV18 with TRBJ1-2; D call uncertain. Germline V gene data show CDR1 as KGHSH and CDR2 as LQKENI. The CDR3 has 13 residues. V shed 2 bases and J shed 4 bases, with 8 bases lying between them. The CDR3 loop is CASSPKTVYGYTF. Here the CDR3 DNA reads TGTGCCAGCTCACCAAAGACTGTCTATGGCTACACCTTC.

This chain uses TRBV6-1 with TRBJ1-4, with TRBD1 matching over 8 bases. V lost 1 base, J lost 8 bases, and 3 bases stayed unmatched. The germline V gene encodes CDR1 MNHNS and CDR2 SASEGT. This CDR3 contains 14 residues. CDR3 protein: CASSEEDRAEKLFF. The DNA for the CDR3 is TGTGCCAGCAGTGAAGAGGACAGGGCCGAAAAACTGTTTTTT.

CDR3 sequence (DNA): TGTGCCACCAGGGGGCCCACCCTCTACAATGAGCAGTTCTTC. Translating it yields CATRGPTLYNEQFF. This rearrangement joins TRBV19 to TRBJ2-1; 8 bases agree with TRBD1. The CDR3 sequence is 14 residues long. V was pared by 10 bases and J by 3 bases, with 8 bases of the junction left unmatched. The germline V gene has CDR1 LNHDA and CDR2 SQIVND (reference sequence). Looking up the rest from reference TRBV19 and TRBJ2-1 gives the full variable domain: DGGITQSPKYLFRKEGQNVTLSCEQNLNHDAMYWYRQDPGQGLRLIYYSQIVNDFQKGDIAEGYSVSREKKESFPLTVTSAQKNPTAFYLCATRGPTLYNEQFFGPGTRLTVL.

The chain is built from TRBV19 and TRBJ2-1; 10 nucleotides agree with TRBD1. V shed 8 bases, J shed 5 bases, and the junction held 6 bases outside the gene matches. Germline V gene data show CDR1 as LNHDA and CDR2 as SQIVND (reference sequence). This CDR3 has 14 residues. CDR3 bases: TGTGCCAGTCGAAGGACAGGGGGGAACAATGAGCAGTTCTTC. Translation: CASRRTGGNNEQFF.

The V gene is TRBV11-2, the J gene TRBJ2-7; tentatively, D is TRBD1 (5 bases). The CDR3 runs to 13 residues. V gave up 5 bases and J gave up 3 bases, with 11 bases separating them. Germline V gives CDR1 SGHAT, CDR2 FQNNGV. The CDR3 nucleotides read TGTGCCAGCAGCCAGGGTACGATCTACGAGCAGTACTTC. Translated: CASSQGTIYEQYF.

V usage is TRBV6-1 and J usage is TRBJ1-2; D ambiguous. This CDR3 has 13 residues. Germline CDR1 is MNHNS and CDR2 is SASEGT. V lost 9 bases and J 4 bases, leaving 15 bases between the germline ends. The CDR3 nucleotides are TGTGCCAGTGAACCCTATCGGGGCTATGGCTACACCTTC. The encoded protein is CASEPYRGYGYTF.

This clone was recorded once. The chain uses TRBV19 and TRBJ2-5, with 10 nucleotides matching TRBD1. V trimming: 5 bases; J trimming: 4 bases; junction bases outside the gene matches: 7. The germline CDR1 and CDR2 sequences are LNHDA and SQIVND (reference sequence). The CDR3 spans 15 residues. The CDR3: CASSSPGQGRETQYF. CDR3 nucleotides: TGTGCCAGTAGTTCACCGGGACAGGGGAGAGAGACCCAGTACTTC.

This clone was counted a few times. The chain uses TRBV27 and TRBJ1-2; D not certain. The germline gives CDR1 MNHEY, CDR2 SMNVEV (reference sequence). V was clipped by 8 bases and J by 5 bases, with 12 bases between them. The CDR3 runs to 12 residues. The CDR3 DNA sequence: TGTGCCAGCCATTCCCGCGGATATGGCTACACCTTC. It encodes CASHSRGYGYTF.

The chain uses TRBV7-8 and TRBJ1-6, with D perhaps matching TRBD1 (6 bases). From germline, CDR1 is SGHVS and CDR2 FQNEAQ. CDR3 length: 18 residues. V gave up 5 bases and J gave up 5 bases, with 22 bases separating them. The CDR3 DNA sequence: TGTGCCAGCAGCGACTTGCTGGGGCAGGGGTCCGATAATTCACCCCTCCACTTT. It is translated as CASSDLLGQGSDNSPLHF.

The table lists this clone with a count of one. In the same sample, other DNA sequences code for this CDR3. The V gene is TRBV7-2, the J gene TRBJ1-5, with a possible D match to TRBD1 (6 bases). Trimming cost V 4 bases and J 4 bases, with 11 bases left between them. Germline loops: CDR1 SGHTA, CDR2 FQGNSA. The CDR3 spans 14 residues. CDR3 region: CASSSGTPNQPQHF. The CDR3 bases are TGTGCCAGCAGCTCCGGGACACCAAATCAGCCCCAGCATTTT.

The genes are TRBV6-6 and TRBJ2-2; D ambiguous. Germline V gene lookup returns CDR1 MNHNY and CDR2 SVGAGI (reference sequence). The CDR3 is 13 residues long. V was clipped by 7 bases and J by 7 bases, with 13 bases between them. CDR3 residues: CASTLVGGGELFF. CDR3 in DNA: TGTGCCAGCACCCTAGTTGGCGGCGGGGAGCTGTTTTTT.

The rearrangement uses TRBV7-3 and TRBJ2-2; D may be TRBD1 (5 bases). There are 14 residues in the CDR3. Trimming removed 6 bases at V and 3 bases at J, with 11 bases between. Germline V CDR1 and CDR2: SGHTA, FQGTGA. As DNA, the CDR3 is TGTGCCAGCAGATGGGGCAGAGACACCGGGGAGCTGTTTTTT. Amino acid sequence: CASRWGRDTGELFF.

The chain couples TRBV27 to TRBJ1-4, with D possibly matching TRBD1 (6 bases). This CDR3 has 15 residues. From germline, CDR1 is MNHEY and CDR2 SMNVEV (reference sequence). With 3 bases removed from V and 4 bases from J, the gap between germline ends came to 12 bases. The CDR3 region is CASSLGGLSNEKLFF. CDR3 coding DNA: TGTGCCAGCAGTTTGGGGGGGCTGAGTAATGAAAAACTGTTTTTT.

CDR3 nucleotides: TGTGCCAGCAGTTTATCAGGCGGATCCTACGAGCAGTACTTC. Its translation is CASSLSGGSYEQYF. This sequence joins TRBV27 and TRBJ2-7; no clear D. CDR1 and CDR2 (germline): MNHEY, SMNVEV (reference sequence). The CDR3 extends over 14 amino acids. Trimming pared 0 bases from V and 1 base from J, leaving 7 bases between.

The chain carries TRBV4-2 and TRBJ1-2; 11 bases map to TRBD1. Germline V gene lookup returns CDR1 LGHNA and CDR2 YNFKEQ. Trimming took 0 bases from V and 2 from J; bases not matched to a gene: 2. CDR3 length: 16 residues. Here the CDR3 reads CASSQDGTGGNYGYTF. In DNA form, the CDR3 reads TGTGCCAGCAGCCAAGATGGGACAGGGGGGAACTATGGCTACACCTTC.

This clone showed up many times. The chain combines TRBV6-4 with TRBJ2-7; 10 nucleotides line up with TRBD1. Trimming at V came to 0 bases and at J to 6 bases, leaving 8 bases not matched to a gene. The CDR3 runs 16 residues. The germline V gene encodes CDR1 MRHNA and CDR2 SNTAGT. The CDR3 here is CASSDSGGQGFSEQYF. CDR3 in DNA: TGTGCCAGCAGTGACTCAGGGGGACAGGGGTTCTCCGAGCAGTACTTC.

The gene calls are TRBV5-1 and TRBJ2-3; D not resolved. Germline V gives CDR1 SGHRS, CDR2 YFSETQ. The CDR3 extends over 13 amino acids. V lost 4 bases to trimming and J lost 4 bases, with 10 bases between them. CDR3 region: CASSVTGADTQYF. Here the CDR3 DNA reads TGCGCCAGCAGCGTAACCGGTGCAGATACGCAGTATTTT. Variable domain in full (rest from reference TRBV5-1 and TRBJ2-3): KAGVTQTPRYLIKTRGQQVTLSCSPISGHRSVSWYQQTPGQGLQFLFEYFSETQRNKGNFPGRFSGRQFSNSRSEMNVSTLELGDSALYLCASSVTGADTQYFGPGTRLTVL.

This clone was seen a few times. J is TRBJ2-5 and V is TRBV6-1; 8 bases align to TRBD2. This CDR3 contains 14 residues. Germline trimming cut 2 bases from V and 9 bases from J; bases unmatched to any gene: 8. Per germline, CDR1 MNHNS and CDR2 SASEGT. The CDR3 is CASSETGGPGSQYF. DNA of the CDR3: TGTGCCAGCAGTGAAACGGGGGGGCCGGGGTCCCAGTACTTC.

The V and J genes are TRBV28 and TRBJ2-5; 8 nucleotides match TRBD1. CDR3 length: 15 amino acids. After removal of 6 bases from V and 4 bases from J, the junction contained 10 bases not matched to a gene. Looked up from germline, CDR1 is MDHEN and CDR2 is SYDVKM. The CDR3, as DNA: TGTGCCAGCAGCCCTTTTACAGGGGGGCTAGAGACCCAGTACTTC. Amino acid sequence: CASSPFTGGLETQYF.

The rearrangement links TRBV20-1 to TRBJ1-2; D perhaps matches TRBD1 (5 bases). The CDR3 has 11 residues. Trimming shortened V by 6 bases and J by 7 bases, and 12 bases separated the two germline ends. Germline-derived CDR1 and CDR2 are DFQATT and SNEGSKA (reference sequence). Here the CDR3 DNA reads TGCAGTGCGGGAGGGGCCCGTGGCTACACCTTC. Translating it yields CSAGGARGYTF.